This T cell receptor (beta chain) came from a study of cytomegalovirus exposure and HLA in healthy donors. Primers included in the PCR were 60 Vbeta and 13 Jbeta primers. TCRdb's copy holds only in-frame clones and misses some; the assay was immunoSEQ multiplex PCR. The sample lists more than 95,000 clones, about 15% occurring once. General study findings and limits: The classifier, whose performance was assessed in both the original and validation cohorts, reportedly diagnosed cytomegalovirus status with high specificity and sensitivity. A missense variant in DCLRE1C was later tied to TCR beta V- and J-gene trimming. Many donors shared some public TCRs, even though most TCR sequences were rare.

There are a few counts of this clone. Its antigen is unidentified. CDR1 and CDR2 (germline): SGHDT, YYEEEE. Trimming shortened V by 2 bases and J by 2 bases, and 14 bases separated the two germline ends. The CDR3 runs 16 residues. This chain links TRBV5-6 with TRBJ1-5; D might be TRBD1 (6 bases). The sequencing input was PBMCs. This TCR derives from a female donor in good health and CMV-seronegative. CDR3 protein: CASSLGGEGGNQPQHF. The CDR3 DNA follows: TGTGCCAGCAGCTTAGGGGGGGAAGGAGGCAATCAGCCCCAGCATTTT.